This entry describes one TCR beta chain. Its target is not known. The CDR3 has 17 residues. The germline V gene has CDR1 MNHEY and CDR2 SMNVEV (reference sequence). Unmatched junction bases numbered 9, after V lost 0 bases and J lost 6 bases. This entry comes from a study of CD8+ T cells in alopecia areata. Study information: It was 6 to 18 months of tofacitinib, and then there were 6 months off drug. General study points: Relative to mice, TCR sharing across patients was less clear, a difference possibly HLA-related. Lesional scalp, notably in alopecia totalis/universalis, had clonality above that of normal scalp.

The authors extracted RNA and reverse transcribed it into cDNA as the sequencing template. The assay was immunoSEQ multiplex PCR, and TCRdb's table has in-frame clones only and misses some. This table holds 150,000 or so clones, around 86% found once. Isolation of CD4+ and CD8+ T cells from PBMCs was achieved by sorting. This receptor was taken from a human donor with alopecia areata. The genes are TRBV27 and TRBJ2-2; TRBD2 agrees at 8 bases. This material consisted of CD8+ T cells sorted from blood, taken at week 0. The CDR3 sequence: CASSLSSGRIVAGELFF. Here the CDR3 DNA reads TGTGCCAGCAGTTTATCGAGCGGGAGAATTGTAGCCGGGGAGCTGTTTTTT.